The present T cell receptor beta chain was sequenced within a study of CD8 T cells in Susac syndrome (dated by TCRdb to between 2019 and 2020). In terms of the full investigation: Repertoire sequencing was used to test whether CD8+ T cell activation and differentiation in Susac syndrome was antigen driven.

Study-level results and caveats: The study acknowledged that relatively few individuals were included in the TCR sequencing and HLA analysis.

Peripheral blood CD8+ and CD4+ T cells from healthy donors, Susac syndrome patients and multiple sclerosis patients were profiled using high-throughput TCR beta sequencing. The healthy donors served as controls matched for age and sex. Bulk CD8+ and CD4+ T cells were purified by magnetic negative isolation, whereas CD8+ TEMRA cells were enriched by FACS. Blood was collected in EDTA tubes and processed within 24 hours, with PBMCs isolated through density gradient centrifugation. PBMCs intended for TCR sequencing were cryopreserved in liquid nitrogen and thawed later in a water bath at 37 degrees C. A purity of at least 90% was achieved for sorted or isolated CD4+, CD8+ and CD8+ TEMRA cells. V and J are trimmed by 8 bases and 6 bases, and the gene matches miss 8 bases of the junction. Including cysteine and phenylalanine, the CDR3 has 14 amino acids. Only CDR3 DNA is held: 42 bases, read in frame from base 1. The germline V gene encodes CDR1 SNHLY and CDR2 FYNNEI.

As regards this clonotype: Its antigen specificity is not known. No much larger clone is present one base from it, and per-base qualities are unavailable.

RNA was extracted using the RNeasy kit, and roughly 0.5 to 1 microgram was reverse transcribed with random hexamers. The immunoSEQ multiplex PCR assay, which covers 54 Vbeta and 13 Jbeta segments, was used to amplify TCR beta CDR3 regions. Bias from PCR amplification was corrected by using a synthetic template baseline for primer optimization and for computational correction. The original pipeline was this. Reads were annotated to V, D and J genes per IMGT and analyzed with immunoSEQ Analyzer, keeping only productive sequences. Clonality was calculated as one minus the Shannon entropy normalized by log2 of the number of productive unique sequences. Public and private clones were assessed among the 100 most prevalent clones of each patient and control. Clones were defined as Susac-specific when absent from the healthy and MS cohorts, from about 1,100 published viral clones and from other ImmuneACCESS disease sequences. TCRdb applied fastp at Q25 and MiXCR to the public reads, then kept only in-frame beta chains. Here each entry gathers all rows of one CDR3 protein and keeps the most common genes and DNA. For this entry, the V and J calls and clone size follow TCRdb and not the study's own pipeline. Recorded for this sample are roughly 120,000 distinct CDR3 sequences; just under 95% of them occurred a single time. The ten largest clones add up to 0.065% to 0.09% of the sample.

Recombination linked TRBV2 to TRBJ1-5, with 9 junctional bases fitting TRBD1. This receptor was identified in a human donor in good health. The sample was CD4+ T cells from PBMCs. The CDR3 in this case is CASGGQGRGQPQHF. The sequenced DNA: TGTGCCAGCGGGGGACAGGGCCGAGGTCAGCCCCAGCATTTT. Where the CDR3 stops, the reference TRBV2 and TRBJ1-5 genes take over; the full variable domain is EPEVTQTPSHQVTQMGQEVILRCVPISNHLYFYWYRQILGQKVEFLVSFYNNEISEKSEIFDDQFSVERPDGSNFTLKIRSTKLEDSAMYFCASGGQGRGQPQHFGDGTRLSIL.